This is a list of T cell receptor beta chains from one sample in a study of Ad26.COV2.S vaccination and SARS-CoV-2 variants. TCRdb's copy holds only in-frame clones and misses some; the assay was immunoSEQ multiplex PCR. Of about 390,000 clones listed, 80% to 95% were seen once; the top ten hold over 1.5%. The sequencing used peripheral blood, collected in a trial of Ad26.COV2.S vaccine versus placebo. The source is a person between 18 and 65 years old who received the Ad26.COV2.S COVID-19 vaccine or a placebo. Both conserved end residues are part of each CDR3. Fields, in order: V gene, clone size, J gene, D gene, CDR3 DNA, CDR3 protein. The D gene is left open where the match is weak. The size field is filled for only some rows; it gives once, few, many or a size class.

TRBV5-4	-	TRBJ1-2	-	TGTGCCAGCAGCGCCCAGGGGTCTCGCTATGGCTACACCTTC	CASSAQGSRYGYTF
TRBV10-3	-	TRBJ2-1	-	TGTGCCATCAGTGACCAGCGGGTCAATGAGCAGTTCTTC	CAISDQRVNEQFF
TRBV7-2	once	TRBJ2-1	-	TGTGCCAGCAGTCCAAACTTAGGATCCGGTGAGCAGTTCTTC	CASSPNLGSGEQFF
TRBV6-5	-	TRBJ1-1	-	TGTGCCAGCATGCGGGGGCCGGTCACTGAAGCTTTCTTT	CASMRGPVTEAFF
TRBV11-2	once	TRBJ1-1	TRBD1	TGTGCCAGCAGCTTAACAGGGGGCGTTAACACTGAAGCTTTCTTT	CASSLTGGVNTEAFF
TRBV18	few	TRBJ1-1	-	TGTGCCAGCTCCACGGGAGGGGTCGCTGAAGCTTTCTTT	CASSTGGVAEAFF
TRBV6-4	once	TRBJ2-3	TRBD2	TGTGCCAGCAGCCCTAGCGGGGGGGCCACAGATACGCAGTATTTT	CASSPSGGATDTQYF
TRBV10-3	-	TRBJ2-7	TRBD2	TGTGCCATCGGTAGCGGGGGGACAGGAGATACCTACGAGCAGTACTTC	CAIGSGGTGDTYEQYF
TRBV28	-	TRBJ1-5	-	TGTGCCAGCGTAGACAGACGCAATCAGCCCCAGCATTTT	CASVDRRNQPQHF
TRBV29-1	-	TRBJ1-1	TRBD1	TGCAGCGTTCCGGACAGGGTAGGAACTGAAGCTTTCTTT	CSVPDRVGTEAFF
TRBV3-1/TRBV3-2	-	TRBJ1-2	-	TGTGCCAGCAGCCGACAACAAGGATCGATTTATGGCTACACCTTC	CASSRQQGSIYGYTF
TRBV6-5	-	TRBJ1-1	-	TGTGCCAGCACTGTGGGGCTGGGGACTGAAGCTTTCTTT	CASTVGLGTEAFF
TRBV19	-	TRBJ1-6	TRBD1	TGTGCCAGTAGTAACTCGGGGACAGGGGGAGGTTCACCCCTCCACTTT	CASSNSGTGGGSPLHF
TRBV5-1	-	TRBJ2-3	TRBD2	TGCGCCAGCAGCTCGATCGGCTTGGGGACTAGCGGGCCCGGTACGCAGTATTTT	CASSSIGLGTSGPGTQYF
TRBV7-2	-	TRBJ2-1	TRBD1	TGTGCCAGCAGCTTGGCCGGGACAGGGGCTTACAATGAGCAGTTCTTC	CASSLAGTGAYNEQFF
TRBV7-2	-	TRBJ2-1	TRBD1	TGTGCCAGCAGCTTAGGGGACAGTGGTAGACAGTTCTTC	CASSLGDSGRQFF
TRBV24-1	-	TRBJ1-5	TRBD1	TGTGCCACCAGTGATTTGGGACAGGCGAATAGCAATCAGCCCCAGCATTTT	CATSDLGQANSNQPQHF
TRBV11-3	once	TRBJ2-1	-	TGTGCCAGCAGCCTAGGATGGCTGGGGAATGAGCAGTTCTTC	CASSLGWLGNEQFF
TRBV15	-	TRBJ2-7	TRBD1	TGTGCCACCAGCTACCCGGGACAGGGGGTCGAGCAGTACTTC	CATSYPGQGVEQYF
TRBV11-3	-	TRBJ1-5	-	TGTGCCAGCAGCTTAGATTGTAAGGGACCAAATTGGAACAATCAGCCCCAGCATTTT	CASSLDCKGPNWNNQPQHF
TRBV5-1	-	TRBJ1-2	TRBD1	TGCGCCAGCAGGGGAGTCCGGGACAGGGGCTGGGGCTACACCTTC	CASRGVRDRGWGYTF
TRBV28	-	TRBJ2-5	-	TGTGCCAGCAGCAATCGAACAGGGCAAGAGACCCAGTACTTC	CASSNRTGQETQYF
TRBV11-2	-	TRBJ2-1	-	TGTGCCAGCAGCTTGGGTCAAGGTGCTCTCTACAATGAGCAGTTCTTC	CASSLGQGALYNEQFF
TRBV4-3	-	TRBJ1-1	-	TGCGCCAGCAGCCAAATTAGGGGCACTGAAGCTTTCTTT	CASSQIRGTEAFF
TRBV30	-	TRBJ2-5	-	TGTGCCTGGAGTGTGCAGGAGACCCAGTACTTC	CAWSVQETQYF
TRBV4-3	-	TRBJ1-2	TRBD1	TGCGCCAGCAGCCCCGAGACAGGGAACTATGGCTACACCTTC	CASSPETGNYGYTF
TRBV7-9	-	TRBJ1-1	-	TGTGCCAGCAGCTTAGAGCTGAACACTGAAGCTTTCTTT	CASSLELNTEAFF
TRBV7-6	-	TRBJ2-2	TRBD1	TGTGCCAGCACACAGGGACAGGGAGGCACCGGGGAGCTGTTTTTT	CASTQGQGGTGELFF
TRBV24-1	-	TRBJ1-2	TRBD1	TGTGCCACCAGTGTAGGACAGGGCTATGGCTACACCTTC	CATSVGQGYGYTF
TRBV28	-	TRBJ1-2	-	TGTGCCAGCAGTTTCCCGGGGACCTATGGCTACACCTTC	CASSFPGTYGYTF
TRBV6-5	-	TRBJ2-7	TRBD2	TGTGCCAGCAGGGAGCGGGGGGGCATCTCCTACGAGCAGTACTTC	CASRERGGISYEQYF